This is a list of T cell receptor beta chains from one sample in a study of T cells after yellow fever vaccination. TCRdb processed the 5' RACE reads anew with MiXCR; each CDR3 protein has one entry. Found here are roughly 260,000 distinct CDR3 sequences, 10% to 15% of them singletons; the top ten hold roughly 0.5%. The material sequenced was CD4+ T cells sorted from PBMCs, taken 45 days after the yellow fever booster vaccination. The receptors stem from a young man who received the YFV17D yellow fever vaccine. The CDR3 runs from the conserved cysteine through the conserved F or W. The D gene is left open where the match is weak. Size is stated for part of the rows, as once, few or many counts, or as a class when the clone is expanded.

TRBJ2-1 | few | TRBD2 | TRBV6-1 | CASSSGSLAGEFF | TGTGCCAGCAGCTCAGGATCCCTAGCGGGAGAGTTCTTC
TRBJ2-3 | many | - | TRBV29-1 | CSGGARPGTDTQYF | TGCAGCGGAGGGGCCCGACCTGGCACAGATACGCAGTATTTT
TRBJ2-5 | few | TRBD2 | TRBV6-5 | CASSYSSRLAGAETQYF | TGTGCCAGCAGTTACTCATCCCGACTAGCGGGAGCTGAGACCCAGTACTTC
TRBJ2-5 | - | - | TRBV5-1 | CASSLRRGGETQYF | TGCGCCAGCAGCTTAAGAAGGGGTGGAGAGACCCAGTACTTC
TRBJ2-7 | - | TRBD1 | TRBV5-1 | CASTRRAGGSYEQYF | TGCGCCAGCACCCGGAGGGCAGGGGGCAGCTACGAGCAGTACTTC
TRBJ2-7 | few | TRBD2 | TRBV29-1 | CSVRSGGRSDEQYF | TGCAGCGTTAGATCGGGCGGGAGAAGCGACGAGCAGTACTTC
TRBJ2-1 | few | - | TRBV20-1 | CSARADARGRFNEQFF | TGCAGTGCTAGAGCCGACGCTAGAGGGAGATTTAATGAGCAGTTCTTC
TRBJ2-7 | - | - | TRBV7-2 | CASSLVVSAGEQYF | TGTGCCAGCAGCTTAGTCGTATCCGCCGGGGAGCAGTACTTC
TRBJ2-2 | - | TRBD2 | TRBV5-1 | CASSTSTSGSFAGELFF | TGCGCCAGCAGCACCTCGACTAGCGGGAGTTTTGCCGGGGAGCTGTTTTTT
TRBJ2-1 | once | - | TRBV9 | CASSVAPGVMDNEQFF | TGTGCCAGCAGCGTAGCCCCAGGGGTAATGGATAATGAGCAGTTCTTC
TRBJ2-2 | few | TRBD2 | TRBV3-1 | CASSPGGAYTGELFF | TGTGCCAGCAGCCCGGGAGGTGCCTACACCGGGGAGCTGTTTTTT
TRBJ1-1 | - | - | TRBV10-3 | CAISDGGVSRMNTEAFF | TGTGCCATCAGTGACGGGGGCGTCTCTCGGATGAACACTGAAGCTTTCTTT
TRBJ2-3 | few | - | TRBV29-1 | CSVGHAEGRPDTQYF | TGCAGCGTTGGCCACGCGGAGGGGAGGCCAGATACGCAGTATTTT
TRBJ1-6 | few | TRBD1 | TRBV6-1 | CASSLLGGTDNSPLHF | TGTGCCAGCAGCCTCCTAGGAGGGACAGATAATTCACCCCTCCACTTT
TRBJ2-5 | few | TRBD1 | TRBV7-2 | CASSLAGTGEGQVTQYF | TGTGCCAGCAGCTTAGCGGGGACAGGGGAGGGTCAAGTGACCCAGTACTTC
TRBJ2-7 | few | TRBD2 | TRBV7-2 | CASSFGTSGESYEQYF | TGTGCCAGCAGCTTTGGGACTAGCGGGGAATCCTACGAGCAGTACTTC
TRBJ2-1 | - | - | TRBV24-1 | CATSELGVVGGEQFF | TGTGCCACTTCGGAGCTAGGGGTGGTTGGCGGTGAGCAGTTCTTC
TRBJ2-7 | - | - | TRBV5-1 | CASKRGSLSYEQYF | TGCGCCAGCAAACGGGGGAGCCTCTCCTACGAGCAGTACTTC
TRBJ2-1 | - | - | TRBV27 | CASSFSVRGRAGVEQFF | -
TRBJ2-4 | - | TRBD2 | TRBV12-3/TRBV12-4 | CASSLAGTSGGRGDIQYF | TGTGCCAGCAGTTTAGCGGGGACTAGCGGGGGCCGGGGCGACATTCAGTACTTC
TRBJ1-5 | - | - | TRBV12-3/TRBV12-4 | CASSKTGEPQHF | TGTGCCAGCAGCAAGACTGGGGAGCCCCAGCATTTT
TRBJ2-5 | - | - | TRBV20-1 | CSAPGTAVQETQYF | TGCAGTGCTCCCGGGACGGCTGTTCAAGAGACCCAGTACTTC
TRBJ2-1 | - | TRBD2 | TRBV5-1 | CASSLLAGENEQFF | TGCGCCAGCAGCTTGCTAGCGGGAGAAAATGAGCAGTTCTTC
TRBJ2-6 | few | - | TRBV2 | CASKASGPGANVLTF | TGTGCCAGCAAGGCGTCCGGACCCGGGGCCAACGTCCTGACTTTC
TRBJ2-7 | - | TRBD1 | TRBV7-9 | CASSARTGGAYEQYF | TGTGCCAGCAGCGCTCGGACAGGGGGCGCCTACGAGCAGTACTTC
TRBJ2-7 | few | - | TRBV6-1 | CASFSQNFYEQYF | TGTGCCAGCTTTAGCCAAAACTTCTACGAGCAGTACTTC